The 8 T cell receptor beta chains below were found in one sample sequenced in a study of T cell responses to AZD1222 COVID-19 vaccine. Assay used: immunoSEQ multiplex PCR; TCRdb lists only in-frame clones, some missing. The table has about 110,000 clones, approximately 85% seen once. The material was peripheral blood, obtained on day 0 of AZD1222 vaccination. These receptors came from an adult in good health.

J is TRBJ1-1 and V is TRBV18; D possibly corresponds to TRBD1 (6 bases). The germline CDR1 and CDR2 sequences are KGHSH and LQKENI. Deletions cut 3 bases from V and 5 bases from J, with 16 bases between. The length of the CDR3 is 15 residues. The CDR3 loop reads CASSPQRGFETEAFF. In nucleotides, the CDR3 is TGTGCCAGCTCACCGCAAAGGGGGTTTGAGACTGAAGCTTTCTTT.

The J gene is TRBJ2-2, the V gene TRBV14; D is perhaps TRBD1 or TRBD2 (5 bases each). Germline V gene sequence: CDR1 SGHDN, CDR2 FVKESK. V was cut by 2 bases and J by 1 base, with 11 bases left in between. The CDR3 consists of 16 residues. CDR3 residues: CASSQYGGLNTGELFF. CDR3 coding DNA: TGTGCCAGCAGCCAATATGGGGGATTGAACACCGGGGAGCTGTTTTTT.

The chain is built from TRBV4-1 and TRBJ2-7, with D maybe TRBD1 (6 bases). The V gene's germline CDR1 is MGHRA and CDR2 YSYEKL. This CDR3 is built from 16 residues. Trimming cost V 0 bases and J 2 bases, with 14 bases left between them. CDR3: CASSQDSRDTAYEQYF. The CDR3 DNA reads TGCGCCAGCAGCCAAGATAGCAGGGACACAGCCTACGAGCAGTACTTC.

V gene TRBV28 combines with J gene TRBJ1-3; no firm D call. The CDR3 covers 16 residues. Germline values: CDR1 MDHEN, CDR2 SYDVKM. The V end lost 2 bases, the J end lost 0 bases, and 11 bases lay between the germline ends. Written as DNA, the CDR3 is TGTGCCAGCAGTTTAGGTCAGGCCAACTCTGGAAACACCATATATTTT. This encodes CASSLGQANSGNTIYF.

The chain employs TRBV5-1 and TRBJ2-7, with 10 bases fitting TRBD1. The ends lost 4 bases at V and 5 bases at J; junction bases unmatched: 6. Per the germline V gene, CDR1 is SGHRS and CDR2 is YFSETQ. This CDR3 comprises 14 residues. CDR3 residues: CASSTTGGQHEQYF. The CDR3 DNA is TGCGCCAGCAGCACGACAGGGGGCCAACACGAGCAGTACTTC. The complete variable domain, with remaining parts taken from reference TRBV5-1 and TRBJ2-7, reads KAGVTQTPRYLIKTRGQQVTLSCSPISGHRSVSWYQQTPGQGLQFLFEYFSETQRNKGNFPGRFSGRQFSNSRSEMNVSTLELGDSALYLCASSTTGGQHEQYFGPGTRLTVT.

The rearrangement uses TRBV7-2 and TRBJ2-3; 10 bases are shared with TRBD2. Germline CDR1 SGHTA, CDR2 FQGNSA. The CDR3 spans 17 residues. Trimming took 1 base from V and 4 from J; bases not matched to a gene: 8. The CDR3 bases are TGTGCCAGCAGCTTAGGGTCTAGCGGGAGTATCGCAGATACGCAGTATTTT. As protein: CASSLGSSGSIADTQYF.

The rearrangement uses TRBV3-1 (or the pseudogene TRBV3-2) and TRBJ1-5; D call uncertain. Trimming pared 4 bases from V and 1 base from J, leaving 5 bases between. Germline V lookup: CDR1 LGHDT, CDR2 YNNKEL (reference sequence). The CDR3 has 13 amino acids. The DNA of the CDR3 is TGTGCCAGCAGCCCGGCAAGCAATCAGCCCCAGCATTTT. Translation: CASSPASNQPQHF.

The chain joins TRBV5-1 to TRBJ1-5; D may be TRBD1 (6 bases). CDR1 is SGHRS and CDR2 is YFSETQ in the germline V gene. Deletions cut 0 bases from V and 0 bases from J, with 13 bases between. The CDR3 length is 17 residues. The CDR3 DNA reads TGCGCCAGCAGCTTGGGCTATGGGACAAATAGCAATCAGCCCCAGCATTTT. Its protein product is CASSLGYGTNSNQPQHF.